One and the same sample provided the 20 T cell receptor beta chains below, sequenced in a study of blood T cell repertoires in COVID-19. Repertoires were generated with immunoSEQ multiplex PCR, while TCRdb's copy carries only in-frame clones and drops some. The repertoire holds 70,000 to 80,000 clones, about 85% seen once, with under 40% in the top ten. Source material: peripheral blood. Every receptor here comes from a woman older than 75 with active or convalescent COVID-19.

CDR3 sequence (DNA): TGTGCCACCAGTGCTCCAGGGAACTATGGCTACACCTTC. It codes for CATSAPGNYGYTF. This chain connects TRBV24-1 to TRBJ1-2, with D tentatively TRBD1 (5 bases). The V end was cut by 5 bases, the J end by 2 bases, with 8 bases between. CDR3 length: 13 residues. Germline assignment: CDR1 KGHDR and CDR2 SFDVKD.

The chain carries TRBV19 and TRBJ2-5; 10 nucleotides match TRBD1. CDR3 length equals 15 residues. V shed 5 bases and J 2 bases; nucleotides not matched to a gene: 5. The germline V gene has CDR1 LNHDA and CDR2 SQIVND (reference sequence). CDR3 DNA sequence: TGTGCCAGTAGTGTGGGACAGGGGCCGCAAGAGACCCAGTACTTC. Translated, it gives CASSVGQGPQETQYF.

The chain employs TRBV19 and TRBJ1-4; the match to TRBD1 covers 7 bases. V lost 6 bases, J lost 8 bases, and 9 bases stayed unmatched. Germline V gene sequence: CDR1 LNHDA, CDR2 SQIVND (reference sequence). The CDR3 length is 14 residues. The CDR3: CASRQSGGREKLFF. The CDR3 DNA follows: TGTGCCAGTAGACAATCAGGGGGAAGAGAAAAACTGTTTTTT. Looking up the rest from reference TRBV19 and TRBJ1-4 gives the full variable domain: DGGITQSPKYLFRKEGQNVTLSCEQNLNHDAMYWYRQDPGQGLRLIYYSQIVNDFQKGDIAEGYSVSREKKESFPLTVTSAQKNPTAFYLCASRQSGGREKLFFGSGTQLSVL.

The chain recombines TRBV11-2 with TRBJ1-2, with a possible D match to TRBD1 (6 bases). Trimming removed 5 bases from V and 4 bases from J, with 26 bases in between. The germline V gene encodes CDR1 SGHAT and CDR2 FQNNGV. The CDR3 is 18 amino acids. The CDR3 sequence is CASSRNIQGPLTGYGYTF. CDR3 in DNA: TGTGCCAGCAGCCGAAACATACAGGGACCCCTAACTGGCTATGGCTACACCTTC.

This chain joins TRBV20-1 and TRBJ2-5, with 10 bases aligning to TRBD2. This CDR3 comprises 14 residues. Germline assignment: CDR1 DFQATT and CDR2 SNEGSKA (reference sequence). The ends lost 6 bases at V and 1 base at J; junction bases unmatched: 5. The CDR3 coding sequence is TGCAGTGCGAGTAGCGGGGGGCTCCAAGAGACCCAGTACTTC. Its translation: CSASSGGLQETQYF.

The V gene is TRBV7-2, the J gene TRBJ2-3, with TRBD2 identical over 7 bases. The CDR3 runs to 17 residues. V shed 1 base, J shed 3 bases, and the junction held 10 bases outside the gene matches. CDR1 SGHTA and CDR2 FQGNSA come from the germline V gene. CDR3 sequence: CASSLEFTLAVTDTQYF. In nucleotides, the CDR3 is TGTGCCAGCAGCTTAGAGTTCACGCTAGCGGTTACAGATACGCAGTATTTT.

V is TRBV29-1 and J is TRBJ2-5; TRBD2 aligns across 12 bases. Germline V gene lookup returns CDR1 SQVTM and CDR2 ANQGSEA. The CDR3 length is 14 residues. V lost 4 bases and J lost 4; bases outside the gene matches: 4. CDR3 bases: TGCAGCGTTGCACTAGCGGGGGGAATAGAGACCCAGTACTTC. Translating it yields CSVALAGGIETQYF.

The chain recombines TRBV18 with TRBJ1-2; TRBD1 might be the D (5 bases). In germline, CDR1 is KGHSH, CDR2 LQKENI. The CDR3 is made up of 15 amino acids. V dropped 3 bases and J dropped 2 bases, with 13 bases sitting between them. The CDR3 loop is CASSPGQGQNYGYTF. CDR3 sequence (DNA): TGTGCCAGCTCACCGGGGCAAGGTCAAAACTATGGCTACACCTTC.

The chain has TRBV9 and TRBJ1-2; possible D gene TRBD1, 6 bases. The germline CDR1 and CDR2 sequences are SGDLS and YYNGEE. V lost 4 bases, J lost 3 bases, and 16 bases lay in between. The CDR3 extends over 15 amino acids. Here the CDR3 DNA reads TGTGCCAGCAGCCCAGGGGTCCAGGGTGACTATGGCTACACCTTC. Amino acid sequence: CASSPGVQGDYGYTF.

This clone appeared once. The chain has TRBV28 and TRBJ1-4, with D possibly TRBD1 on 6 matching bases. CDR3 length: 12 residues. V dropped 7 bases and J dropped 5 bases, with 8 bases sitting between them. CDR1 and CDR2 (germline): MDHEN, SYDVKM. The CDR3 bases are TGTGCCAGCAATGGGGGCAATGAAAAACTGTTTTTT. It codes for CASNGGNEKLFF.

V is TRBV9 and J is TRBJ2-1, with D maybe TRBD2 (7 bases). This CDR3 contains 16 residues. V was pared by 4 bases and J by 4 bases, with 18 bases between. Germline assignment: CDR1 SGDLS and CDR2 YYNGEE. DNA of the CDR3: TGTGCCAGCAGCTCCCGGGGGGCCGCCTCTTACAATGAGCAGTTCTTC. This gives the protein CASSSRGAASYNEQFF.

The V call is TRBV11-2, the J call TRBJ2-1, with 11 bases aligning to TRBD1. The CDR3 runs to 16 residues. J gave up 7 bases and V 4 bases, and 9 bases lay outside the gene matches. Germline loops: CDR1 SGHAT, CDR2 FQNNGV. The CDR3 loop reads CASSSRRTGGINEQFF. As DNA, the CDR3 is TGTGCCAGCAGCTCCCGTCGGACAGGGGGCATTAATGAGCAGTTCTTC.

The V call is TRBV4-1, the J call TRBJ2-1, with 16 positions matching TRBD2. The germline CDR1 and CDR2 sequences are MGHRA and YSYEKL. The length of the CDR3 is 18 residues. V trimming: 0 bases; J trimming: 7 bases; junction bases outside the gene matches: 6. The CDR3, as DNA: TGCGCCAGCAGCCAAGAGGTAACGGGACTAGCGGGGGGGAATGAGCAGTTCTTC. It specifies CASSQEVTGLAGGNEQFF.

The DNA for the CDR3 is TGTGCCAGCAGTTTTCAAACAGGGACGGGCTACACCTTC. The encoded protein is CASSFQTGTGYTF. The chain couples TRBV27 to TRBJ1-2; tentative D call: TRBD1 (6 bases). CDR1 and CDR2 (germline): MNHEY, SMNVEV (reference sequence). The CDR3 runs 13 residues. V shed 3 bases and J shed 8 bases, with 13 bases lying between them.

The V and J genes are TRBV10-3 and TRBJ2-2; 9 bases map to TRBD2. Germline V gene sequence: CDR1 ENHRY, CDR2 SYGVKD. The V segment lost 4 bases and the J segment 7 bases; nucleotides outside the gene matches: 4. The CDR3 length is 14 residues. CDR3 loop: CAISAGLAGGELFF. In nucleotides, the CDR3 is TGTGCCATCAGTGCGGGACTAGCTGGCGGGGAGCTGTTTTTT.

CDR3 DNA sequence: TGTGCCAGTACCTCAAGCGGAGTGGGCGGAAACACCATATATTTT. This sequence encodes CASTSSGVGGNTIYF. The J gene is TRBJ1-3, the V gene TRBV19; D ambiguous. V lost 7 bases and J 4 bases, leaving 17 bases between the germline ends. The CDR3 totals 15 residues. Germline CDR1 is LNHDA and CDR2 is SQIVND (reference sequence).

The chain is built from TRBV6-5 and TRBJ1-2; D is unresolved. The CDR3 loop spans 13 amino acids. Germline V gives CDR1 MNHEY, CDR2 SVGAGI. The V end was cut by 0 bases, the J end by 6 bases, with 8 bases between. The CDR3 region has the DNA TGTGCCAGCAGTTACTCGAGAGGGAATGGCTACACCTTC. This gives the protein CASSYSRGNGYTF.

The chain recombines TRBV7-9 with TRBJ1-6; D is undetermined. Germline CDR1 reads SEHNR; CDR2 reads FQNEAQ (reference sequence). The V end lost 1 base, the J end lost 9 bases, and 4 bases lay between the germline ends. The CDR3 has 12 residues. CDR3 amino acids: CASSLDTSPLHF. The CDR3, as DNA: TGTGCCAGCAGCTTAGACACTTCACCCCTCCACTTT. Full variable domain (rest looked up from reference TRBV7-9 and TRBJ1-6): DTGVSQNPRHKITKRGQNVTFRCDPISEHNRLYWYRQTLGQGPEFLTYFQNEAQLEKSRLLSDRFSAERPKGSFSTLEIQRTEQGDSAMYLCASSLDTSPLHFGNGTRLTVT.

In this sample, this clone turned up a few times. V usage is TRBV4-1 and J usage is TRBJ2-7; 7 bases fit TRBD2. The germline gives CDR1 MGHRA, CDR2 YSYEKL. The CDR3 runs 17 residues. J was trimmed by 1 base and V by 0 bases; bases with no gene match: 9. CDR3: CASSQEFRGVPSYEQYF. The CDR3 DNA sequence: TGCGCCAGCAGCCAAGAGTTTCGGGGGGTTCCTTCCTACGAGCAGTACTTC.

In its sample, this clone was seen a few times. V is TRBV4-3 and J is TRBJ2-2, with 7 bases fitting TRBD1. Germline V gene lookup returns CDR1 LGHNA and CDR2 YSLEER. The V gene end was trimmed by 1 base and the J gene end by 0 bases; junction bases not matched to a gene: 2. This CDR3 has 16 residues. CDR3 nucleotides: TGCGCCAGCAGCCAAGTCGGGACAGCGAACACCGGGGAGCTGTTTTTT. The encoded protein is CASSQVGTANTGELFF.